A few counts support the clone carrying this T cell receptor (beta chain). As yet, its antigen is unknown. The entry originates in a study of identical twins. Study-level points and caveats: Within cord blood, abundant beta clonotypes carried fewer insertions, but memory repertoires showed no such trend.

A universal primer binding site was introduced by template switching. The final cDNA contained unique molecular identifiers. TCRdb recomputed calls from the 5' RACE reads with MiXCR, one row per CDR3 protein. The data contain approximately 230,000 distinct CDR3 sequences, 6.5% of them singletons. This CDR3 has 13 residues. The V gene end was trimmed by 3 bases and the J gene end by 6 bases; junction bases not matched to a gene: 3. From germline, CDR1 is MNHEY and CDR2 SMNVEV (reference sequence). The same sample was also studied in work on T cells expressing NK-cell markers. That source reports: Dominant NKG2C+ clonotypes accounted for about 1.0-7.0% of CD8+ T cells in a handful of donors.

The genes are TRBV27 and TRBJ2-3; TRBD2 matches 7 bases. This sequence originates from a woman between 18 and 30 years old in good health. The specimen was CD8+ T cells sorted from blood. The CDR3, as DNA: TGTGCCAGCAGTTTGACTAGCCAGGATACGCAGTATTTT. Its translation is CASSLTSQDTQYF.